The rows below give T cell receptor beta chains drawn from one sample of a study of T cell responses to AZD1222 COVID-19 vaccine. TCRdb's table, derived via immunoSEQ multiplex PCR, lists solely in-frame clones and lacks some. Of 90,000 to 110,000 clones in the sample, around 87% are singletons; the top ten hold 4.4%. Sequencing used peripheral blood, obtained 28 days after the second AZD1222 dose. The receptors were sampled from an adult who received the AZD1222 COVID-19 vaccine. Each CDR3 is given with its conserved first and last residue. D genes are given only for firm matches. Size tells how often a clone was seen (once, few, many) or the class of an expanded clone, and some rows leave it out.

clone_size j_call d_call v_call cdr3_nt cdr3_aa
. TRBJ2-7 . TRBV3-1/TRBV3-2 TGTGCCAGCACGACCGATGGGGGGATTGGATACGAGCAGTACTTC CASTTDGGIGYEQYF
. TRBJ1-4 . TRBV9 TGTGCCAGCAGCGTAGGGGGGGCGCTGGATGAAAAACTGTTTTTT CASSVGGALDEKLFF
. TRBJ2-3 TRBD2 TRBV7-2 TGTGCCAGCAGCTTACTAGCGGGGGGTCTGGATACGCAGTATTTT CASSLLAGGLDTQYF
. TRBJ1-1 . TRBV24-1 TGTGCCAAGAGTAGGGGGGACACTGAAGCTTTCTTT CAKSRGDTEAFF
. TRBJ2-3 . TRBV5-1 TGCGCCAGCATGGGGGGAAGTTCAGATACGCAGTATTTT CASMGGSSDTQYF
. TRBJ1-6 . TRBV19 TGTGCCAGTAACGATAATATTAATTCACCCCTCCACTTT CASNDNINSPLHF
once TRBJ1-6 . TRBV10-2 TGCGCCAGCAGTCAGGAGGGGGTTTCACCCCTCCACTTT CASSQEGVSPLHF
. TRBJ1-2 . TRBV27 TGTGCCAGCAGTCTGCGGGGAGGTTCCTTGGGCTACACCTTC CASSLRGGSLGYTF
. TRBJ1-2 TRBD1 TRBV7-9 TGTGCCAGCAGCTTAATCGGGACAGGTCTATGGGGCTACACCTTC CASSLIGTGLWGYTF
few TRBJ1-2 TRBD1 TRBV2 TGTGCCAGCAGTGAAGTTGGCAGGGGGCTGGATGGCTACACCTTC CASSEVGRGLDGYTF